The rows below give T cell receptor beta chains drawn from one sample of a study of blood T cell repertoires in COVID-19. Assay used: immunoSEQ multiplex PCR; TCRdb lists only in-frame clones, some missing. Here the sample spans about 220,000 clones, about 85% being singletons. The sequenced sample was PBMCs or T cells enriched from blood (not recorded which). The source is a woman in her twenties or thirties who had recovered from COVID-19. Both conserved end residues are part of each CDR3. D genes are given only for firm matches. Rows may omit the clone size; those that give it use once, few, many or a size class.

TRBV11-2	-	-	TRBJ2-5	CASSPPSPTPSQETQYF	TGTGCCAGCAGCCCCCCTTCACCGACACCCTCCCAAGAGACCCAGTACTTC
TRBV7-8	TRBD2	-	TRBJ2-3	CASSLPLAGLTDTQYF	TGTGCCAGCAGCCTCCCGCTAGCGGGGCTCACAGATACGCAGTATTTT
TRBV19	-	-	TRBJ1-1	CASSIAGFVNTEAFF	TGTGCCAGTAGTATAGCCGGTTTTGTGAACACTGAAGCTTTCTTT
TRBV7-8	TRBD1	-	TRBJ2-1	CASSFRDRVIDEQFF	TGTGCCAGCAGCTTCCGGGACAGGGTCATCGATGAGCAGTTCTTC
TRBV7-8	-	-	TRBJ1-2	CASSLAQNYGYTF	TGTGCCAGCAGCTTAGCACAGAACTATGGCTACACCTTC
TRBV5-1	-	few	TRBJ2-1	CASSLVSGSYNEQFF	TGCGCCAGCAGCTTGGTGTCAGGCTCCTACAATGAGCAGTTCTTC
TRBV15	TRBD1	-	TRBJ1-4	CATSRGTGTGDEKLFF	TGTGCCACCAGCAGAGGGACCGGGACAGGGGATGAAAAACTGTTTTTT
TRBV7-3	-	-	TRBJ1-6	CASSLSGGANSPLHF	TGTGCCAGCAGCCTTTCGGGGGGCGCGAATTCACCCCTCCACTTT
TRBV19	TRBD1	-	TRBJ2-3	CGTQGALSTDTQYF	TGTGGAACCCAGGGGGCTTTAAGCACAGATACGCAGTATTTT
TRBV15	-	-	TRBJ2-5	CATSTTSGSQETQYF	TGTGCCACCAGCACGACCTCCGGGTCCCAAGAGACCCAGTACTTC
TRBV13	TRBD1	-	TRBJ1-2	CASSLGRGHGYTF	TGTGCCAGCAGCTTAGGAAGGGGGCATGGCTACACCTTC
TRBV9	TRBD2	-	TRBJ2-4	CASSSQGVAGDFKNIQYF	TGTGCCAGCAGCTCCCAAGGGGTAGCGGGGGATTTCAAAAACATTCAGTACTTC
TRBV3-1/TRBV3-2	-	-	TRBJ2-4	CASSQGGGVAIQYF	TGTGCCAGCAGCCAGGGGGGGGGCGTCGCCATTCAGTACTTC
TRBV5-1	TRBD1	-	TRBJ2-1	CASSVGQGGSYNEQFF	TGCGCCAGCAGCGTGGGACAGGGAGGATCCTACAATGAGCAGTTCTTC
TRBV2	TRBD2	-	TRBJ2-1	CASSDRTSGAYNEQFF	TGTGCCAGCAGTGACCGGACTAGCGGGGCCTACAATGAGCAGTTCTTC
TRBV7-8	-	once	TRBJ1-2	CASSFLQADGYTF	TGTGCCAGCAGCTTTCTCCAGGCTGATGGCTACACCTTC
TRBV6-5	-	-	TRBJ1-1	CASMGRMGTEAFF	TGTGCCAGCATGGGGCGGATGGGGACTGAAGCTTTCTTT
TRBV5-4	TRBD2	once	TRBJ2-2	CASSLSGGNTGELFF	TGTGCCAGCAGCTTGTCGGGGGGGAACACCGGGGAGCTGTTTTTT
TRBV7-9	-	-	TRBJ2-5	CASSLDASRETQYF	TGTGCCAGCAGCTTAGATGCTAGCAGGGAGACCCAGTACTTC
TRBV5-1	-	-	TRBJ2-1	CASSLGSSYNEQFF	TGCGCCAGCAGCTTGGGTAGCAGCTACAATGAGCAGTTCTTC
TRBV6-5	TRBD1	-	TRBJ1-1	CASSYSTGARNTEAFF	TGTGCCAGCAGTTATTCGACAGGGGCTCGGAACACTGAAGCTTTCTTT
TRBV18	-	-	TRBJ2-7	CASSPFGEYEQYF	TGTGCCAGCTCACCGTTCGGGGAGTACGAGCAGTACTTC
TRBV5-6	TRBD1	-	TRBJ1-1	CASSFSWGQGFTEAFF	TGTGCCAGCAGCTTTTCTTGGGGACAGGGCTTCACTGAAGCTTTCTTT
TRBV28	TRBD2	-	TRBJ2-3	CASSSPFQRGVTDTQYF	TGTGCCAGCAGTTCCCCTTTTCAGCGGGGGGTCACAGATACGCAGTATTTT
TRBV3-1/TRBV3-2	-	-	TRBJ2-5	CASSQGLLGKGETQYF	TGTGCCAGCAGCCAAGGGCTACTAGGGAAAGGGGAGACCCAGTACTTC
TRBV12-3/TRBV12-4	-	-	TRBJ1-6	CASSLSRNSPLHF	TGTGCCAGCAGTTTGTCCAGAAATTCACCCCTCCACTTT
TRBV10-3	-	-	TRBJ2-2	CAISVNIVDTGELFF	TGTGCCATCAGTGTAAATATAGTGGACACCGGGGAGCTGTTTTTT
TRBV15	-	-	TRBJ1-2	CATSKRQWGSDGYTF	TGTGCCACCAGCAAAAGACAGTGGGGCTCTGATGGCTACACCTTC
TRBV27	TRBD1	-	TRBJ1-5	CASAPGGGSNQPQHF	TGTGCCAGCGCCCCAGGGGGTGGTAGCAATCAGCCCCAGCATTTT
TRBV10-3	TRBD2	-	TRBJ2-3	CAMGLAGTQYF	TGTGCCATGGGGCTAGCGGGTACGCAGTATTTT
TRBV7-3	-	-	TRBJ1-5	CASSLMSNQPQHF	TGTGCCAGCAGCTTAATGTCGAATCAGCCCCAGCATTTT
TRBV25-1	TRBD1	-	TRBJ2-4	CASSGDRVNIQYF	TGTGCCAGCAGTGGCGACAGGGTGAACATTCAGTACTTC
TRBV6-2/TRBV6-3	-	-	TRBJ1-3	CASSLQTGNTIYF	TGTGCCAGCAGCCTACAAACAGGAAACACCATATATTTT
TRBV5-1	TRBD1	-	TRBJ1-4	CASSLDGTGPNEKLFF	TGCGCCAGCAGCTTGGATGGGACAGGGCCTAATGAAAAACTGTTTTTT
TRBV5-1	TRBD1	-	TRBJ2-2	CASNDRVGTGELFF	TGCGCCAGCAACGACAGGGTGGGGACCGGGGAGCTGTTTTTT
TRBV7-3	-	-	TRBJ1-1	CARSAGNKGEAFF	TGTGCCCGAAGCGCCGGGAACAAGGGTGAAGCTTTCTTT
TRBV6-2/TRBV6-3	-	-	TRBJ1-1	CASSNRERNTEAFF	TGTGCCAGCAGTAACAGGGAGAGGAACACTGAAGCTTTCTTT
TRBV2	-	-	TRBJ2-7	CASNGVMEVEQYF	TGTGCCAGCAATGGAGTGATGGAAGTTGAGCAGTACTTC
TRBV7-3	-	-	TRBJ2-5	CASSLTGGQTQYF	TGTGCCAGCAGCTTAACGGGCGGGCAGACCCAGTACTTC
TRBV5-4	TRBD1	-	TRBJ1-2	CASRKGQETLGYTF	TGTGCCAGCAGAAAGGGACAGGAGACCCTAGGCTACACCTTC
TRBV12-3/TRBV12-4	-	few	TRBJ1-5	CASSLQANQPQHF	TGTGCCAGCAGTTTACAGGCTAATCAGCCCCAGCATTTT
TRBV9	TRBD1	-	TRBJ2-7	CASSLRTGPYEQYF	TGTGCCAGCAGCCTTAGGACAGGGCCCTACGAGCAGTACTTC
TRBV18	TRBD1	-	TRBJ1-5	CASSQIGTVGNQPQHF	TGTGCCAGCTCACAAATTGGGACAGTGGGCAATCAGCCCCAGCATTTT
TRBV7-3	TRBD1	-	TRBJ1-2	CASSLTGQGSGYTF	TGTGCCAGCAGCTTAACGGGACAGGGGTCGGGCTACACCTTC
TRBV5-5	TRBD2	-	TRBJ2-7	CASSLWLAGAYEQYF	TGTGCCAGCAGCTTGTGGCTAGCGGGGGCCTACGAGCAGTACTTC
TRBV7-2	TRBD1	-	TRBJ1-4	CASSLGTTGQENEKLFF	TGTGCCAGCAGCTTAGGGACTACGGGACAGGAAAATGAAAAACTGTTTTTT
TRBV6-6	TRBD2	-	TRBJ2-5	CASSYPGQRGQETQYF	TGTGCCAGCAGTTACCCCGGCCAGCGGGGACAAGAGACCCAGTACTTC
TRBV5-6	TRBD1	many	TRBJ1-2	CASSLGLRGTGANYGYTF	TGTGCCAGCAGCTTGGGGTTGCGCGGGACAGGGGCCAACTATGGCTACACCTTC
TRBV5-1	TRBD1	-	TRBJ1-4	CASSFETGEHEKLFF	TGCGCCAGCAGCTTTGAGACAGGGGAGCATGAAAAACTGTTTTTT
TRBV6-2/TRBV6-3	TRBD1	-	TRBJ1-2	CASSAPGQGVWDGYTF	TGTGCCAGCAGTGCCCCGGGACAGGGCGTGTGGGATGGCTACACCTTC
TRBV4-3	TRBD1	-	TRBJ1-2	CASSQDPRTGDGYTF	TGCGCCAGCAGCCAAGACCCCAGGACAGGGGATGGCTACACCTTC
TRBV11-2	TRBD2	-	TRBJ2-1	CASSPRVRGGYEQFF	TGTGCCAGCAGCCCCCGAGTGCGGGGGGGGTATGAGCAGTTCTTC
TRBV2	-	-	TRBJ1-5	CASSELGFSQPQHF	TGTGCCAGCAGTGAGCTCGGGTTCAGTCAGCCCCAGCATTTT
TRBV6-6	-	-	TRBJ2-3	CASKSGTPTDTQYF	TGTGCCAGCAAATCCGGGACACCCACAGATACGCAGTATTTT